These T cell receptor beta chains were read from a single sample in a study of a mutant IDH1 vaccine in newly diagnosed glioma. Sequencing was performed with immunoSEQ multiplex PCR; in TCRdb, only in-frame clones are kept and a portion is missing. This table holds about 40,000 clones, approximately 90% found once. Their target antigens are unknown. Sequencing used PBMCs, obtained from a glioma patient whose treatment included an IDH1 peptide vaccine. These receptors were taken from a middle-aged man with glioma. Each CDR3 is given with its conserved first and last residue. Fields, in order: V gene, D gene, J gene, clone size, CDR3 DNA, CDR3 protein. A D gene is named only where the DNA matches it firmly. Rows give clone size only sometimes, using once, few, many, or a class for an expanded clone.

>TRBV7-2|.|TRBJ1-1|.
TGTGCCAGCAGATTTATAAGGGACACTGAAGCTTTCTTT
CASRFIRDTEAFF
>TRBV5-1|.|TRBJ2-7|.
TGCGCCAGCAGCTTGGGAGGGGGAGGCTCCTACGAGCAGTACTTC
CASSLGGGGSYEQYF
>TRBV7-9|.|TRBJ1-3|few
TGTGCCAGCAGTCCCTCGGTCGGGGGCGCGTATGGAAACACCATATATTTT
CASSPSVGGAYGNTIYF
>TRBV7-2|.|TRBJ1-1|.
TGTGCCAGCAGCTTAGCGAGTGGGGGGACTGAAGCTTTCTTT
CASSLASGGTEAFF
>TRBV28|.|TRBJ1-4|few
TGTGCCAGCACCATAGCAGCAACTAATGAAAAACTGTTTTTT
CASTIAATNEKLFF
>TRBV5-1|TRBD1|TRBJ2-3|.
TGCGCCAGCAGCTTGGGACAGGGAAGCACAGATACGCAGTATTTT
CASSLGQGSTDTQYF
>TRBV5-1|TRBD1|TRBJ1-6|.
TGCGCCAGCAGCGAACAGGGGGACCATTCACCCCTCCACTTT
CASSEQGDHSPLHF
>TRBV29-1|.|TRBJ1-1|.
TGCAGCGCGGCAGAAATGGTAGCTTTCTTT
CSAAEMVAFF
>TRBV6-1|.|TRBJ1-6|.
TGTGCCAGCAGGACGGGACCGATTAATTCACCCCTCCACTTT
CASRTGPINSPLHF
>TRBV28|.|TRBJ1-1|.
TGTGCCAGCAGTTTAACCAGGGCTCTCTTCCCTGAAGCTTTCTTT
CASSLTRALFPEAFF
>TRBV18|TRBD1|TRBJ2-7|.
TGTGCCAGCTCGGCACCGGGACAGGGGTCCTACGAGCAGTACTTC
CASSAPGQGSYEQYF
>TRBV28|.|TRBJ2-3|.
TGTGCCAGCAGTTTTTCTTTGGGCTCAGATACGCAGTATTTT
CASSFSLGSDTQYF
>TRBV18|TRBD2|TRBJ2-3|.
TGTGCCAGCTCACCCTCTTCAGGCGGGGGGGCCTTAGATACGCAGTATTTT
CASSPSSGGGALDTQYF
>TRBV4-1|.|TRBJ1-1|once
TGCGCCAGCAGCCAAGACCCCAGGGGCACTGAAGCTTTCTTT
CASSQDPRGTEAFF
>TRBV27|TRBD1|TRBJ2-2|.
TGTGCCAGCAGTACCCGACAGGGCCGGAACGGGGAGCTGTTTTTT
CASSTRQGRNGELFF
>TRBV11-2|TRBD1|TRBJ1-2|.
TGTGCCAGCAGCCAGCCGGGACAGGAGCATAACTATGGCTACACCTTC
CASSQPGQEHNYGYTF
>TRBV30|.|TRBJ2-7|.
TGTGCCTGGAGTGTATTTATGCGGGACCGTTACGAGCAGTACTTC
CAWSVFMRDRYEQYF
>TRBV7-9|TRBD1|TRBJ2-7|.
TGTGCCAGCAGCTCTCCCGGGGACAGGGGATACGAGCAGTACTTC
CASSSPGDRGYEQYF
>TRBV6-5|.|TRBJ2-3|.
TGTGCCAGCAGTTCAGCGATATCAGGAGGTAAAGATACGCAGTATTTT
CASSSAISGGKDTQYF
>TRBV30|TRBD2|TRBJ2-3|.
TGTGCCTGGAGTGTTCATTCGGGGCGGGAGGATACGCAGTATTTT
CAWSVHSGREDTQYF
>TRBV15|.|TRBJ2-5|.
TGTGCCACCAGCCGACCCCTGGGCTATGCAGGAGAGACCCAGTACTTC
CATSRPLGYAGETQYF
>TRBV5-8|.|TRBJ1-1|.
TGTGCCAGCAGCCCCATCCGGGGGGAGGCTTTCTTT
CASSPIRGEAFF
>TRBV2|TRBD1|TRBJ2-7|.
TGTGCCAGCGGCGACAGGGGGTCGGGTTACGAGCAGTACTTC
CASGDRGSGYEQYF
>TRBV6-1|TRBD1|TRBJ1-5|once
TGTGCCAGCAGTGAAGAGGGGGCGTTGCGGAGCAATCAGCCCCAGCATTTT
CASSEEGALRSNQPQHF
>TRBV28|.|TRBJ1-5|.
TGTGCCAGCAGTTCCCCAGGGGAAGGGGGCAATCAGCCCCAGCATTTT
CASSSPGEGGNQPQHF
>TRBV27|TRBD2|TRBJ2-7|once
TGTGCCAGCAGGGAAGTCGGGGGGTACTCCTACGAGCAGTACTTC
CASREVGGYSYEQYF
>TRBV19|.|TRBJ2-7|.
TGTGCCAGTAGTCCCCTCCGGGGGTCCGAGCAGTACTTC
CASSPLRGSEQYF
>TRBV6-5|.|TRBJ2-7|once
TGTGCCAGCAGTTACCTATTGGCGGACGAGCAGTACTTC
CASSYLLADEQYF
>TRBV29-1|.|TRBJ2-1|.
TGCAGCGGACTTGCCTCCTACAATGAGCAGTTCTTC
CSGLASYNEQFF
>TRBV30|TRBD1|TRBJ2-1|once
TGTGCCTGGAGTACCGGACAGGGGACCTACAATGAGCAGTTCTTC
CAWSTGQGTYNEQFF
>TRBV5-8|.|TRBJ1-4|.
TGTGCCAGCAGCTTTACGGACGGACCTAATGAAAAACTGTTTTTT
CASSFTDGPNEKLFF
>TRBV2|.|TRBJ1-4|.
TGTGCCAGCAGTGAGTACGAAAAACTGTTTTTT
CASSEYEKLFF
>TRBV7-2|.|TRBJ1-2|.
TGTGCCAGCAGCTTAAGTTTCGGGGAGAAGTCTGGCTACACCTTC
CASSLSFGEKSGYTF
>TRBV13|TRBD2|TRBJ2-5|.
TGTGCCAGCAGCTTAGTAGCGGGGGGCCAGACTCAGTACTTC
CASSLVAGGQTQYF
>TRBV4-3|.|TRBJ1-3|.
TGCGCCAGCAGCCAAGACTCCCGGGGTCGTATCCCCGGAAACACCATATATTTT
CASSQDSRGRIPGNTIYF
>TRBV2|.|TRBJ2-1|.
TGTGCCAGCAGGGCGGGATTGGAGGAGCAGTTCTTC
CASRAGLEEQFF
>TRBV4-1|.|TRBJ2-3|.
TGCGCCAGCAGCCAAGATTGGACCGGAAGGGGGGCTAGCACAGATACGCAGTATTTT
CASSQDWTGRGASTDTQYF